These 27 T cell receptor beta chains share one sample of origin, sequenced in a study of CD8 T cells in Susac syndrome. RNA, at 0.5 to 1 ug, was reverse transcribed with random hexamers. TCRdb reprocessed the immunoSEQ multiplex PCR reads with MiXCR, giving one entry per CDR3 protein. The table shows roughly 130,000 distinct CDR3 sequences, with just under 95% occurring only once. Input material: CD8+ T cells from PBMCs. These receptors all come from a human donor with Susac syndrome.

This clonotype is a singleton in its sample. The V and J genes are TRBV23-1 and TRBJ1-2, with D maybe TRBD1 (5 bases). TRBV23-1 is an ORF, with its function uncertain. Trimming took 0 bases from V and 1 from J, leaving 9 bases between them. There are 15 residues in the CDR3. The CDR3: CASSQSKGNNYGYTF. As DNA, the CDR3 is TGCGCCAGCAGTCAATCAAAGGGGAATAACTATGGCTACACCTTC.

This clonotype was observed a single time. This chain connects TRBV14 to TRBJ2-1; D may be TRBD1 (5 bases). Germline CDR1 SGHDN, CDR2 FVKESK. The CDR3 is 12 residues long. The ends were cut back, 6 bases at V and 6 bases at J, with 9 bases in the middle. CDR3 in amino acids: CASSPDSNEQFF. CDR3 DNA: TGTGCCAGCAGTCCAGACAGCAATGAGCAGTTCTTC.

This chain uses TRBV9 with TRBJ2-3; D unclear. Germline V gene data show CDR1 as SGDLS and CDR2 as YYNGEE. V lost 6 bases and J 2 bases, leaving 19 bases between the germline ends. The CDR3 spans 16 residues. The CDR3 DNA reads TGTGCCAGCAACTGGTGTGCGAATTGGACCACAGATACGCAGTATTTT. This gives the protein CASNWCANWTTDTQYF.

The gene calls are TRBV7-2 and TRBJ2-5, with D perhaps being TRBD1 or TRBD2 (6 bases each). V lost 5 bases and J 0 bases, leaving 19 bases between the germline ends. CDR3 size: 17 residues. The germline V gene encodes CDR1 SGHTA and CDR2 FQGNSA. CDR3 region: CASSPGSWGADQETQYF. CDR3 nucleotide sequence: TGTGCCAGCAGCCCCGGGAGTTGGGGGGCCGACCAAGAGACCCAGTACTTC.

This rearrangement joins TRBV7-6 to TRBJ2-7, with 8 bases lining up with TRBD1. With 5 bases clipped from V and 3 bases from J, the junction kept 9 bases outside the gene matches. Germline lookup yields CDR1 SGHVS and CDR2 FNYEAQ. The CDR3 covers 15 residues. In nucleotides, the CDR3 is TGTGCCAGCAGCGCAGAGACAGGGGAAGGCTACGAGCAGTACTTC. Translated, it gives CASSAETGEGYEQYF.

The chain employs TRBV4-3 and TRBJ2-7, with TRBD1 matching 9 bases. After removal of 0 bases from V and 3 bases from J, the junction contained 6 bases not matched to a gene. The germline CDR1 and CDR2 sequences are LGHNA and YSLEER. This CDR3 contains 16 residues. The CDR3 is CASSQDQGQGNYEQYF. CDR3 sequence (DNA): TGCGCCAGCAGCCAAGATCAAGGACAGGGGAACTACGAGCAGTACTTC.

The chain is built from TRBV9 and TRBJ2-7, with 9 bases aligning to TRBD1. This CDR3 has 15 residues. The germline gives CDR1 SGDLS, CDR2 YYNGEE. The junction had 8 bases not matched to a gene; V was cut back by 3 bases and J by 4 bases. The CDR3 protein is CASSAGQGGIYEQYF. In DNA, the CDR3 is TGTGCCAGCAGCGCGGGACAGGGAGGAATATACGAGCAGTACTTC.

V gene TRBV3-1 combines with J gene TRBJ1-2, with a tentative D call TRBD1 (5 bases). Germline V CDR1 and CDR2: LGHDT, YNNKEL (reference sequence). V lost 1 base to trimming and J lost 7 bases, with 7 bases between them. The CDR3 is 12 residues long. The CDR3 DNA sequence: TGTGCCAGCAGCCAAGGGGGGTCTGGCTACACCTTC. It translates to CASSQGGSGYTF.

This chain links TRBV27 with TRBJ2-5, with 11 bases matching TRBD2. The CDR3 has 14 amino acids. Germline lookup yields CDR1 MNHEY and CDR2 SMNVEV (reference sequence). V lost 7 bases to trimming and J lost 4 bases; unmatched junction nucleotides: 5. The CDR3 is CASNSGGAGETQYF. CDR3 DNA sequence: TGTGCCAGCAATAGCGGGGGGGCGGGAGAGACCCAGTACTTC.

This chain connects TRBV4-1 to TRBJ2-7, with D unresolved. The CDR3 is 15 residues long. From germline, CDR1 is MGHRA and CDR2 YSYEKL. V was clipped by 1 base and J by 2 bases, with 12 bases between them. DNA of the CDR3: TGCGCCAGCAGCCAAGGGCCGAATGCCCCCTACGAGCAGTACTTC. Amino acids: CASSQGPNAPYEQYF.

DNA for the CDR3: TGTGCCAGCAGCTTATCCGACAACACTGAAGCTTTCTTT. The encoded protein is CASSLSDNTEAFF. V and J are TRBV7-2 and TRBJ1-1; D remains ambiguous. The CDR3 length is 13 residues. V lost 2 bases to trimming and J lost 2 bases, with 6 bases between them. The germline CDR1 and CDR2 sequences are SGHTA and FQGNSA. The full variable domain, with the rest looked up from reference TRBV7-2 and TRBJ1-1, is GAGVSQSPSNKVTEKGKDVELRCDPISGHTALYWYRQSLGQGLEFLIYFQGNSAPDKSGLPSDRFSAERTGGSVSTLTIQRTQQEDSAVYLCASSLSDNTEAFFGQGTRLTVV.

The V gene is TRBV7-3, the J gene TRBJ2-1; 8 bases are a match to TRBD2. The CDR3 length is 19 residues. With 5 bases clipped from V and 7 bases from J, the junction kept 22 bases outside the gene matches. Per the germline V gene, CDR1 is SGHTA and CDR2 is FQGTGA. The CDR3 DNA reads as TGTGCCAGCAGCCTAAAATCCCCGACCTTAGCGGGGTCGGTTAATGAGCAGTTCTTC. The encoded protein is CASSLKSPTLAGSVNEQFF. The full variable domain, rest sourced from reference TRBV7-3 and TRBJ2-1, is GAGVSQTPSNKVTEKGKYVELRCDPISGHTALYWYRQSLGQGPEFLIYFQGTGAADDSGLPNDRFFAVRPEGSVSTLKIQRTERGDSAVYLCASSLKSPTLAGSVNEQFFGPGTRLTVL.

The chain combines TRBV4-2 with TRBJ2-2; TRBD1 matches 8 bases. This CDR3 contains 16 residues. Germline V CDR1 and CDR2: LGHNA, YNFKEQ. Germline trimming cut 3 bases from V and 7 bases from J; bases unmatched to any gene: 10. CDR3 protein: CASSQPGTGELGELFF. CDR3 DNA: TGTGCCAGCAGCCAGCCCGGGACAGGCGAACTCGGGGAGCTGTTTTTT.

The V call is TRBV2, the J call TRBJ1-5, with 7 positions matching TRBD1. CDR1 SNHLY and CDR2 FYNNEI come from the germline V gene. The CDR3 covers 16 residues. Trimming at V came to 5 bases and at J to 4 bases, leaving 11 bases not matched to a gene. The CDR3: CASSYLLGQNNQPQHF. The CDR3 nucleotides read TGTGCCAGCAGTTACCTTTTGGGACAGAATAATCAGCCCCAGCATTTT.

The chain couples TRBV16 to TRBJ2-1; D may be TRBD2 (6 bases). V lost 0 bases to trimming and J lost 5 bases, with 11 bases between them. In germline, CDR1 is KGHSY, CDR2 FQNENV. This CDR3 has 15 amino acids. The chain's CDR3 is CASSQSGGANNEQFF. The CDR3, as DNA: TGTGCCAGCAGCCAATCTGGCGGGGCAAACAATGAGCAGTTCTTC. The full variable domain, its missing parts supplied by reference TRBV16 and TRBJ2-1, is GEEVAQTPKHLVRGEGQKAKLYCAPIKGHSYVFWYQQVLKNEFKFLISFQNENVFDETGMPKERFSAKCLPNSPCSLEIQATKLEDSAVYFCASSQSGGANNEQFFGPGTRLTVL.

The CDR3 DNA is TGCAGCAGACCGGGACTAGCCTTCAAAGACACAGATACGCAGTATTTT. Amino acids: CSRPGLAFKDTDTQYF. The chain combines TRBV29-1 with TRBJ2-3, with 9 positions matching TRBD2. The CDR3 is 16 residues long. The V segment lost 8 bases and the J segment 2 bases; nucleotides outside the gene matches: 14. Germline V lookup: CDR1 SQVTM, CDR2 ANQGSEA.

CDR3 protein: CASTSGVGTDTQYF. The CDR3 DNA follows: TGTGCCAGTACCTCGGGGGTCGGCACAGATACGCAGTATTTT. V usage is TRBV9 and J usage is TRBJ2-3; D possibly corresponds to TRBD2 (6 bases). V was pared by 8 bases and J by 1 base, with 14 bases between. Per the germline V gene, CDR1 is SGDLS and CDR2 is YYNGEE. CDR3 size: 14 residues.

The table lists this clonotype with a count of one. CDR3 sequence reads: CASSLESSYNEQFF. For the CDR3, the DNA is TGCGCCAGCAGCTTGGAGTCTTCCTACAATGAGCAGTTCTTC. The chain combines TRBV5-1 with TRBJ2-1; D remains unclear. V shed 0 bases and J shed 1 base, with 5 bases lying between them. Germline-derived CDR1 and CDR2 are SGHRS and YFSETQ. CDR3 length: 14 residues.

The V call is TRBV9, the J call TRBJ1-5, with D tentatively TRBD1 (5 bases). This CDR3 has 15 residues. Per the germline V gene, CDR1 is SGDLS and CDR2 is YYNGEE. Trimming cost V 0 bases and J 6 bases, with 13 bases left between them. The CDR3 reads CASSVGEGAGQPQHF. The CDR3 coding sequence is TGTGCCAGCAGCGTAGGGGAAGGGGCGGGTCAGCCCCAGCATTTT.

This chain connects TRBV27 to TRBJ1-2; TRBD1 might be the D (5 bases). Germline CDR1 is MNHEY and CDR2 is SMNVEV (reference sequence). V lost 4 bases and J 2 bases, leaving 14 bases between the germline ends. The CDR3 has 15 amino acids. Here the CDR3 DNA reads TGTGCCAGCAGTTGGAGGGGAGGGAGCAACTATGGCTACACCTTC. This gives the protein CASSWRGGSNYGYTF.

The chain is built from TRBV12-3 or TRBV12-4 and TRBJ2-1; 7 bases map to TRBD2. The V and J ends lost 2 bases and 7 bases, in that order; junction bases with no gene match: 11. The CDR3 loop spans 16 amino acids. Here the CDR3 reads CASSLLKSGGGNEQFF. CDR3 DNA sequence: TGTGCCAGCAGTTTACTCAAATCGGGGGGAGGGAATGAGCAGTTCTTC.

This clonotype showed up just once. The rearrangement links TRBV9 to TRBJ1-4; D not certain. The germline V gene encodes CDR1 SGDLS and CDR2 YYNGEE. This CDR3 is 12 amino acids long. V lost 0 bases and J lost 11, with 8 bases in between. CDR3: CASSVGNGKLFF. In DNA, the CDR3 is TGTGCCAGCAGCGTAGGGAACGGGAAACTGTTTTTT.

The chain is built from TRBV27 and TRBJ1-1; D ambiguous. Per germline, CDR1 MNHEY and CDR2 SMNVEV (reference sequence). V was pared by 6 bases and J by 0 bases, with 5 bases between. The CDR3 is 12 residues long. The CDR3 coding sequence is TGTGCCAGCAGGCGTATGAACACTGAAGCTTTCTTT. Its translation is CASRRMNTEAFF.

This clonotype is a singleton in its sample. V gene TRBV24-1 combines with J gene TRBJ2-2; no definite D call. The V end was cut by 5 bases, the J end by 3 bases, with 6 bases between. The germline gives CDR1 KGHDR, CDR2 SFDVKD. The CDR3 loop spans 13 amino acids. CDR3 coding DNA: TGTGCCACCAGTGTTCCCGACACCGGGGAGCTGTTTTTT. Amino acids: CATSVPDTGELFF.

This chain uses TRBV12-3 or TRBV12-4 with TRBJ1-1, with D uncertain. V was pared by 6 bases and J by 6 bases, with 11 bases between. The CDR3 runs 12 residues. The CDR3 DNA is TGTGCCAGCAGCTCAACGCCCGCTGAAGCTTTCTTT. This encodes CASSSTPAEAFF.

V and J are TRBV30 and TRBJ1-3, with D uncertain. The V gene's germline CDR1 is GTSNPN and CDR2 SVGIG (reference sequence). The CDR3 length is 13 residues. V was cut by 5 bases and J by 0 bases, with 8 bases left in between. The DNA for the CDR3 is TGTGCCTGGGGACGGGGCTCTGGAAACACCATATATTTT. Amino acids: CAWGRGSGNTIYF.

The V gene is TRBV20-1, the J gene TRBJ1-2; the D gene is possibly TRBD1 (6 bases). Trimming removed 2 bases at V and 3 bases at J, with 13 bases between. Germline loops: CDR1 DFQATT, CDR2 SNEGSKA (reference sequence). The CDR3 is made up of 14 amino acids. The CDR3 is CSARTTGLDYGYTF. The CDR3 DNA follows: TGCAGTGCTAGAACCACAGGGTTAGACTATGGCTACACCTTC.